These 2 T cell receptor beta chains came from one sample sequenced in a study of Tregs in tolerant kidney transplant recipients. Related graft donors supplied nonmyeloablative bone marrow transplants, and mixed chimerism was transient. Generated by immunoSEQ multiplex PCR, the TCRdb table keeps only in-frame clones and is missing some. The sample includes about 50,000 clones, more than 70% of them seen just once. Sample: CD8+ T cells from blood (PBMCs), taken 12 months after the transplant. The receptors were sampled from a human patient who received a combined kidney and bone marrow transplant. Some of the T cells may derive from the graft donor.

The chain links TRBV9 to TRBJ1-1; TRBD1 is a possible D gene (5 bases). Germline V gene sequence: CDR1 SGDLS, CDR2 YYNGEE. The CDR3 length is 14 residues. The V end lost 0 bases, the J end lost 4 bases, and 10 bases lay between the germline ends. This CDR3 reads CASSVVGVGTEAFF. In DNA form, the CDR3 reads TGTGCCAGCAGCGTAGTAGGGGTGGGCACTGAAGCTTTCTTT. Combining the CDR3 with reference TRBV9 and TRBJ1-1 gives the whole variable domain DSGVTQTPKHLITATGQRVTLRCSPRSGDLSVYWYQQSLDQGLQFLIQYYNGEERAKGNILERFSAQQFPDLHSELNLSSLELGDSALYFCASSVVGVGTEAFFGQGTRLTVV.

This sequence joins TRBV9 and TRBJ1-2; 7 bases line up with TRBD1. CDR1 and CDR2 (germline): SGDLS, YYNGEE. This CDR3 spans 13 amino acids. V lost 5 bases, J lost 3 bases, and 4 bases stayed unmatched. The CDR3 sequence is CASRADRDYGYTF. DNA for the CDR3: TGTGCCAGCAGAGCCGACAGGGACTATGGCTACACCTTC. The full variable domain, completed using reference TRBV9 and TRBJ1-2, is DSGVTQTPKHLITATGQRVTLRCSPRSGDLSVYWYQQSLDQGLQFLIQYYNGEERAKGNILERFSAQQFPDLHSELNLSSLELGDSALYFCASRADRDYGYTFGSGTRLTVV.